This TCR beta chain stems from a study of blood T cell repertoires in COVID-19. TCRdb keeps only in-frame clones here, not all; method: immunoSEQ multiplex PCR. The sample lists around 110,000 clones, roughly 77% occurring once. The CDR3 sequence is 15 residues long. Trimming cost V 2 bases and J 7 bases; bases outside gene matches: 5. The germline gives CDR1 WNHNN, CDR2 SYGVQD (reference sequence). The V gene is TRBV10-1, the J gene TRBJ2-7; TRBD2 agrees at 13 bases. The sequence was obtained from a man between 60 and 75 years old with active or convalescent COVID-19. The sample taken for sequencing was peripheral blood. The CDR3 DNA reads TGCGCCAGCAGTGAGGGACTAGCGGGAGATTTTGAGCAGTACTTC. Amino acid sequence: CASSEGLAGDFEQYF.